This T cell receptor (beta chain) originates from a study of blood T cell repertoires in COVID-19. Looking at the study overall: The samples span acute and convalescent COVID-19 from the United States, Italy and Spain. Sample material is recorded as cDNA or gDNA derived from T cells, B-cell-depleted T cells, or PBMCs.

Original handling: Amplified reference gene primers provided the basis for estimating nucleated cell counts. Sequencing used immunoSEQ multiplex PCR; TCRdb keeps in-frame clones, though not all of them. The D gene and trimming were derived from the DNA, and the V and J assignments and clone size from that table. This table holds about 240,000 clones, roughly 80% found once. Trimming removed 0 bases from V and 3 bases from J, with 15 bases in between. Germline assignment: CDR1 SGHRS and CDR2 YFSETQ. The CDR3 has 16 residues. The receptor was isolated from a woman between 18 and 29 years old with acute or convalescent COVID-19. The V call is TRBV5-1, the J call TRBJ1-1; no definite D call. The specimen was peripheral blood. CDR3 in DNA: TGCGCCAGCAGCTTGGGGAGTAGCGGTCCCGACACTGAAGCTTTCTTT. Amino acids: CASSLGSSGPDTEAFF.